Listed below are T cell receptor beta chains from one sample, sequenced in a study of cytomegalovirus exposure and HLA in healthy donors. The method was immunoSEQ multiplex PCR; TCRdb's version includes in-frame clones alone and lacks a portion of them. The sample lists approximately 92,000 clones; approximately 70% were seen once. The sample taken for sequencing was PBMCs. These receptors originate from a man between 45 and 60 years old in good health and CMV-seronegative. CDR3s include the opening cysteine and the closing phenylalanine or tryptophan. A D gene is named only where the DNA matches it firmly. Part of the rows lack a size; the others show once, few, many or a class for expanded clones.

CDR3nt | CDR3aa | abundance | d_gene | j_gene | v_gene | len
TGTGCCAGCAGCACCCTAGCCCAAGAGACCCAGTACTTC | CASSTLAQETQYF | NA | NA | TRBJ2-5 | TRBV7-6 | 13
TGTGCCAGCAGCCTGATGTCGGGGGGTGAGCAGTACTTC | CASSLMSGGEQYF | NA | TRBD2 | TRBJ2-7 | TRBV7-9 | 13
TGTGCCAGCAGCGTCCGGGGGAAAGGGACCCAGTACTTC | CASSVRGKGTQYF | NA | NA | TRBJ2-5 | TRBV14 | 13
TGCAGCGTCTCCGCCCTCTACGGGCAGTACTTC | CSVSALYGQYF | NA | NA | TRBJ2-7 | TRBV29-1 | 11
TGCAGCGCGGGGGGGGGCACCATATATTTT | CSAGGGTIYF | few | NA | TRBJ1-3 | TRBV29-1 | 10
TGCAGCGTTGAATGGACTAGCGGGAGCCAAGGGACAGATACGCAGTATTTT | CSVEWTSGSQGTDTQYF | NA | TRBD2 | TRBJ2-3 | TRBV29-1 | 17
TGTGCCAGCAGTTTATCAGGGGGCGGAAATCAGCCCCAGCATTTT | CASSLSGGGNQPQHF | NA | TRBD1 | TRBJ1-5 | TRBV28 | 15
TGTGCCAGCAGCGCGGGACAGGGGATAGAAAAACTGTTTTTT | CASSAGQGIEKLFF | few | TRBD1 | TRBJ1-4 | TRBV9 | 14
TGTGCCAGCAGCGGGGGGTCAGGGGCCTACAATGAGCAGTTCTTC | CASSGGSGAYNEQFF | once | NA | TRBJ2-1 | TRBV2 | 15
TGTGCCATCAGTGAACAGGGGGAGGAAAAACTGTTTTTT | CAISEQGEEKLFF | once | TRBD1 | TRBJ1-4 | TRBV10-3 | 13
TGTGCCATCAGTGGGCCGGTGGCAGGGATGAACACTGAAGCTTTATTT | CAISGPVAGMNTEALF | few | NA | TRBJ1-1 | TRBV10-3 | 16
TGTGCCAGCAGCTTAGCTGGAGGGACCAATCAGCCCCAGCATTTT | CASSLAGGTNQPQHF | few | NA | TRBJ1-5 | TRBV7-6 | 15
TGTGCCAGCAGTTTATCGGCGGGAGGGGGAAGCTACGAGCAGTACTTC | CASSLSAGGGSYEQYF | NA | TRBD2 | TRBJ2-7 | TRBV27 | 16
TGCGCCAGCAGCTTGGAGACAGGGGGCTTTCGGGATACGCAGTATTTT | CASSLETGGFRDTQYF | NA | TRBD1 | TRBJ2-3 | TRBV5-1 | 16
TGTGCCAGCAGTGTTGGACAGGTGGGCACAGATACGCAGTATTTT | CASSVGQVGTDTQYF | few | TRBD1 | TRBJ2-3 | TRBV2 | 15
TGTGCCAGCAGCCCCAGGGGCCGTTTACAAGAGACCCAGTACTTC | CASSPRGRLQETQYF | NA | NA | TRBJ2-5 | TRBV9 | 15
TGTGCCAGCAGTTTATGGCCCGATACGCAGTATTTT | CASSLWPDTQYF | few | NA | TRBJ2-3 | TRBV27 | 12